These T cell receptor beta chains were read from a single sample in a study of T cell repertoires in cytomegalovirus infection. A single record per CDR3 protein comes from TCRdb applying MiXCR to the reads. The table has about 740,000 distinct CDR3 sequences, 35% to 45% seen once; the top ten hold about 2.8%. Material: PBMCs. These receptors were collected from a human donor in good health (CMV status not recorded). Some clones in this sample may be carry-over from other donors' samples. Each CDR3 is given without its conserved first and last residue. Each record gives: V gene, CDR3 protein.

>TRBV6-6
ASTNGGTGELF
>TRBV12-3/TRBV12-4
ASGPLGFGELF
>TRBV5-4
ASSLELGYGYT
>TRBV28
ASSSGLAGASEQY
>TRBV19
ASKAIRIGVGTEAF
>TRBV11-2
ASSFTGLDKNIQY
>TRBV7-2
ASSSRQTTNEKLF
>TRBV4-1
ASSQASVTTLAKNIQY
>TRBV7-2
ASRPGPGRANYGYT
>TRBV6-2/TRBV6-3
ASSRGQDNNYGYT
>TRBV5-8
ASSLEIPTRTVPAEQY
>TRBV7-6
ASSLAAISETQY
>TRBV10-3
AITGGLAYEQY
>TRBV19
ASSIRGLQETQY
>TRBV7-8
ASRAGSGGAQY
>TRBV5-6
ASSLGGGANPQETQY
>TRBV7-4
ASSLDRGRIYEQY
>TRBV5-4
ASSLRLAGFKTQY
>TRBV20-1
SARDLVGRSSGNTIY
>TRBV28
ASEAGFYTEAF
>TRBV7-6
ASSLSGEGEQY
>TRBV20-1
SAETSSDQETQY
>TRBV7-6
ASSLDVEGAPPTDTQY
>TRBV5-8
ASSLRDRGVEQF
>TRBV7-2
ASSLVTGVGNTIY
>TRBV7-4
ASSLVPTWGVNTEAF
>TRBV7-8
ASSLAPQGGLEAF
>TRBV19
ASSIRLEVYYGYT
>TRBV19
ASSIIRQTTNEKLF
>TRBV19
ASSLNAGLVANNEQF
>TRBV5-6
ASRLGAWGTDTQY
>TRBV20-1
SARPLRGYEQY
>TRBV6-1
ASSVPGVFYGYT
>TRBV4-2
ASSPRVSQNEKLF
>TRBV20-1
SARYVSGANVLT
>TRBV6-1
ASTPYRGYQETQY
>TRBV5-1
ASSFSGAEQY
>TRBV7-6
SSSLDWGAF
>TRBV7-9
ASSPLTRGTGELF
>TRBV28
ASSAVKGSDMNTEAF
>TRBV3-1
ASSQGPHGNTEAF